A single sample gave rise to the 2 T cell receptor beta chains below, sequenced in a study of blood T cell repertoires in COVID-19. TCRdb keeps only in-frame clones here, not all; method: immunoSEQ multiplex PCR. The table records some 230,000 clones, 85% to 90% of them present only once. Specimen: PBMCs or T cells enriched from blood (not recorded which). The source is a young woman in a cohort exposed to, infected with or recovered from COVID-19 (not recorded which).

This chain joins TRBV6-5 and TRBJ2-1; 8 bases align to TRBD2. The CDR3 length is 15 residues. Germline CDR1 and CDR2: MNHEY and SVGAGI. V was clipped by 6 bases and J by 2 bases; unmatched bases: 6. CDR3 bases: TGTGCCAGCAGCCGAACTAGCGGCCCCTACAATGAGCAGTTCTTC. This gives the protein CASSRTSGPYNEQFF.

The CDR3 is CASSFGGANYGYTF. CDR3 in DNA: TGTGCCAGCAGCTTTGGGGGGGCTAACTATGGCTACACCTTC. The V and J genes are TRBV11-2 and TRBJ1-2; D may be TRBD1 (5 bases). V lost 3 bases to trimming and J lost 0 bases, with 8 bases between them. Germline V gene sequence: CDR1 SGHAT, CDR2 FQNNGV. The CDR3 runs to 14 residues.